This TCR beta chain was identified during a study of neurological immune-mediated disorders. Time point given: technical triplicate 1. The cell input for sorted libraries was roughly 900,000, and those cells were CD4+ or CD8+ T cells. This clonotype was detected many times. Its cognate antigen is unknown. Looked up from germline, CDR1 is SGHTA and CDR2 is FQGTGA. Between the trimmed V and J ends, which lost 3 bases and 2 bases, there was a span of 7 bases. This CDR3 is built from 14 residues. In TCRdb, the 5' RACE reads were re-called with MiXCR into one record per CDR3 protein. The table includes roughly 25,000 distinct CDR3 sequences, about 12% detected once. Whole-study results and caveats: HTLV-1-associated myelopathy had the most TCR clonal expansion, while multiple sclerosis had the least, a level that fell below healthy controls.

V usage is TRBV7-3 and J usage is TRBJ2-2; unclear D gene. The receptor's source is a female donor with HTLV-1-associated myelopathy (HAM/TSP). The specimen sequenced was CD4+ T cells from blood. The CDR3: CASSLAPNTGELFF. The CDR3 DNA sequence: TGTGCCAGCAGCTTGGCCCCCAACACCGGGGAGCTGTTTTTT. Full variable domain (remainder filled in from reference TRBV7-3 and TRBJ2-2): GAGVSQTPSNKVTEKGKYVELRCDPISGHTALYWYRQSLGQGPEFLIYFQGTGAADDSGLPNDRFFAVRPEGSVSTLKIQRTERGDSAVYLCASSLAPNTGELFFGEGSRLTVL.